This TCR beta chain was sequenced in a study of Tregs in tolerant kidney transplant recipients. Only in-frame clones appear in the TCRdb table, and some are missing; sequencing was by immunoSEQ multiplex PCR. Counted here are about 69,000 clones, approximately 91% occurring once; the ten biggest clones make up roughly 0.4%. This receptor was identified in a human donor who received a combined kidney and bone marrow transplant. The sequencing used CD4+ T cells from blood, collected before the transplant.

CDR3 bases: TGTGCCATCAGGTTGGAGGCCGGAAACACCATATATTTT. Amino acids: CAIRLEAGNTIYF. The rearrangement links TRBV10-3 to TRBJ1-3; unclear D gene. This CDR3 is built from 13 residues. Germline values: CDR1 ENHRY, CDR2 SYGVKD. Deletions cut 6 bases from V and 4 bases from J, with 10 bases between.